This T cell receptor beta chain is from a study of identical twins. This clonotype was recorded a few times. MiXCR was run by TCRdb on the 5' RACE reads, yielding one entry per CDR3 protein. The sample yields 600,000 to 700,000 distinct CDR3 sequences, approximately 21% seen once. These same data were also listed under a study on T cells expressing NK-cell markers.

The sequence was obtained from a woman aged 18-30 years in good health. The sequencing input was PBMCs.

CDR3 residues: CASSPGRAWGETQYF. In DNA form, the CDR3 reads TGTGCCAGCAGTCCGGGGAGGGCCTGGGGAGAGACCCAGTACTTC. This rearrangement joins TRBV12-3 or TRBV12-4 to TRBJ2-5, with 7 bases fitting TRBD2. The CDR3 contains 15 residues. V lost 5 bases to trimming and J lost 4 bases; unmatched junction nucleotides: 10.